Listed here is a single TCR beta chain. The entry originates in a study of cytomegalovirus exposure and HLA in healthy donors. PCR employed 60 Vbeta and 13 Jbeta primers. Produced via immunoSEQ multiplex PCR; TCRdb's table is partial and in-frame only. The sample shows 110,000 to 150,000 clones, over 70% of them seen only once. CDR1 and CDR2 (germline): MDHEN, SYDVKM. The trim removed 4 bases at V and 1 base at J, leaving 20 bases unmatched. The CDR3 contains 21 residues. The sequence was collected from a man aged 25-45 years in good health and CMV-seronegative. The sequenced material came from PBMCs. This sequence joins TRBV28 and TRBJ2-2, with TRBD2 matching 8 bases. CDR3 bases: TGTGCCAGCAGTTCATCACCCAGACCTCGGGGGGGCCTTGGGAACACCGGGGAGCTGTTTTTT. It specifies CASSSSPRPRGGLGNTGELFF.